Below are 3 T cell receptor beta chains sequenced from a single sample in a study of a mutant IDH1 vaccine in newly diagnosed glioma. No cognate antigen is known for these TCRs. Documented time point: week 5, during vaccination. Doses consisted of 300 ug of mutant IDH1 20-mer peptide each, paired with topical imiquimod. Assay used: immunoSEQ multiplex PCR; TCRdb lists only in-frame clones, some missing. The sample has some 51,000 clones, approximately 78% seen once; the top ten hold approximately 1.8%. Source: PBMCs, taken from a glioma patient whose treatment included an IDH1 peptide vaccine. Source of these receptors: a woman in her forties with glioma.

V gene TRBV14 combines with J gene TRBJ1-2, with a tentative D call TRBD1 (6 bases). Per the germline V gene, CDR1 is SGHDN and CDR2 is FVKESK. V was trimmed by 8 bases and J by 4 bases, leaving 20 bases between them. The CDR3 contains 15 residues. Here the CDR3 reads CASSRAGAQSYGYTF. The CDR3 bases are TGTGCCAGCTCACGGGCGGGGGCGCAAAGCTATGGCTACACCTTC.

The chain is built from TRBV6-4 and TRBJ1-4; D unclear. This CDR3 is 15 amino acids long. Per germline, CDR1 MRHNA and CDR2 SNTAGT. V was clipped by 7 bases and J by 8 bases, with 20 bases between them. In nucleotides, the CDR3 is TGTGCCAGCAATTTTCCCACGCCGGGTAAGGAAAAACTGTTTTTT. Its translation is CASNFPTPGKEKLFF.

The chain employs TRBV29-1 and TRBJ1-1; TRBD1 agrees at 7 bases. Germline CDR1 reads SQVTM; CDR2 reads ANQGSEA. The CDR3 spans 13 residues. The trim removed 6 bases at V and 4 bases at J, leaving 8 bases unmatched. Here the CDR3 DNA reads TGCAGCGTCGGGGGACAGCCTCCCACTGAAGCTTTCTTT. Its protein product is CSVGGQPPTEAFF.